This is a list of T cell receptor beta chains from one sample in a study of T cells in Graves' hyperthyroidism and ophthalmopathy. TCRdb re-analysed the multiplex PCR reads in MiXCR, keeping a single row per CDR3 protein. The repertoire holds 540,000 or so distinct CDR3 sequences, with about a sixth as singletons. The material sequenced was blood. These receptors all come from a woman aged 25-40 years with Graves' hyperthyroidism. Each CDR3 is given with its conserved first and last residue. The order of the fields is D gene, J gene, V gene, clone size, CDR3 protein, CDR3 DNA. A D gene is named only where the DNA matches it firmly. Part of the rows lack a size; the others show once, few, many or a class for expanded clones.

NA	TRBJ2-2	TRBV2	many	CASSPAGPSPGELFF	TGTGCCAGCAGCCCCGCGGGGCCAAGTCCCGGGGAGCTGTTTTTT
TRBD2	TRBJ2-7	TRBV4-2	many	CASSQERRTSGYEQYF	TGTGCCAGCAGCCAAGAGAGGAGGACTAGCGGGTACGAGCAGTACTTC
NA	TRBJ2-2	TRBV6-1	few	CASSGALQAGELFF	TGTGCCAGCAGTGGAGCGCTACAGGCCGGGGAGCTGTTTTTT
NA	TRBJ2-3	TRBV20-1	many	CSTAHTQYF	TGCAGTACAGCCCATACGCAGTATTTT
NA	TRBJ2-2	TRBV3-1	many	CASSQRRPPNTGELFF	TGTGCCAGCAGCCAACGAAGACCCCCGAACACCGGGGAGCTGTTTTTT
NA	TRBJ1-1	TRBV20-1	many	CSARARRGEAFF	TGCAGTGCTAGAGCCCGCAGGGGCGAAGCTTTCTTT
NA	TRBJ1-5	TRBV24-1	few	CATSGQPNQPQHF	TGTGCCACCAGTGGACAGCCTAATCAGCCCCAGCATTTT
NA	TRBJ1-1	TRBV7-9	NA	CASSLLGGKLFKASF	TGTGCCAGCAGCTTATTAGGCGGGAAACTCTTCAAAGCTTCCTTT
TRBD2	TRBJ2-2	TRBV7-9	NA	CASSFRAGALTLNTGELFF	TGTGCCAGCAGCTTTCGAGCGGGAGCACTTACTCTTAACACCGGGGAGCTGTTTTTT
NA	TRBJ2-1	TRBV7-9	NA	CASSSSRVDRLSYNEQFF	TGTGCCAGCAGCTCCTCCCGGGTTGACAGGCTCTCCTACAATGAGCAGTTCTTC
NA	TRBJ2-7	TRBV20-1	NA	CSGEDSWYGQYF	TGCAGTGGTGAGGACAGTTGGTACGGGCAGTACTTC
NA	TRBJ1-3	TRBV12-3/TRBV12-4	few	CASSSFGSGVGNTIYF	NA
TRBD2	TRBJ2-4	TRBV20-1	many	CSASGGEGPNIQYF	TGCAGTGCTAGTGGCGGGGAGGGGCCAAACATTCAGTACTTC
TRBD2	TRBJ2-3	TRBV7-2	many	CASSIRLAGGSDTQYF	TGTGCCAGCAGCATTAGACTAGCGGGAGGTTCAGATACGCAGTATTTT
TRBD1	TRBJ1-3	TRBV7-2	NA	CASSYTQGASGNTIYF	TGTGCCAGCAGCTACACTCAGGGGGCTTCAGGAAACACCATATATTTT
TRBD1	TRBJ2-3	TRBV13	many	CASSRGQAAADTQYF	TGTGCCAGCAGCCGAGGACAGGCTGCTGCAGATACGCAGTATTTT
NA	TRBJ1-6	TRBV7-9	many	CASSLDGPQPLHF	TGTGCCAGCAGCTTAGACGGGCCGCAACCCCTCCACTTT
NA	TRBJ2-2	TRBV9	few	CASSLGGGTGELLF	TGTGCCAGCAGCCTCGGGGGAGGCACCGGGGAGCTGCTTTTT
TRBD2	TRBJ2-1	TRBV4-1	NA	CASSLSETGTSMPYNEQFF	TGCGCCAGCAGCCTCTCGGAAACTGGGACTAGCATGCCCTACAATGAGCAGTTCTTC
NA	TRBJ2-1	TRBV5-1	many	CASSRPNYNEQFF	TGCGCCAGCAGCCGCCCTAACTACAATGAGCAGTTCTTC
NA	TRBJ2-1	TRBV4-1	few	CASTKLSVDNEQFF	TGCGCCAGCACGAAGCTCAGCGTTGACAATGAGCAGTTCTTC
NA	TRBJ2-5	TRBV7-8	many	CASSTFRRDGETQYF	TGTGCCAGCAGCACCTTTAGGAGGGATGGAGAGACCCAGTACTTC
NA	TRBJ2-2	TRBV13	NA	CASSPRGRITGELFF	TGTGCCAGCAGCCCCCGTGGCAGGATAACCGGGGAGCTGTTTTTT
TRBD1	TRBJ1-6	TRBV7-2	many	CASSLWTGSNSPLHF	TGTGCCAGCAGCTTATGGACAGGGAGTAATTCACCCCTCCACTTT
TRBD1	TRBJ2-7	TRBV11-2	NA	CASSFGQGWEYEQYF	TGTGCCAGCAGCTTCGGACAGGGGTGGGAGTACGAGCAGTACTTC
NA	TRBJ1-2	TRBV7-3	many	CASSLDAYYGYTF	TGTGCCAGCAGCCTAGACGCATACTATGGCTACACCTTC
NA	TRBJ2-3	TRBV20-1	many	CSARFQGPDTQYF	TGCAGTGCTAGGTTCCAGGGTCCAGATACGCAGTATTTT
TRBD2	TRBJ2-1	TRBV2	many	CASIGTSGITEQFF	TGTGCCAGCATTGGGACTAGCGGGATTACTGAGCAGTTCTTC
TRBD1	TRBJ2-6	TRBV5-1	NA	CASSLVPRDRANLYSGANVLTF	TGCGCCAGCAGCTTGGTTCCCCGGGACAGGGCCAACTTGTACTCTGGGGCCAACGTCCTGACTTTC
NA	TRBJ2-1	TRBV7-2	many	CASSLVLAGPAYNEQFF	TGTGCCAGCAGCTTAGTACTAGCTGGACCTGCCTACAATGAGCAGTTCTTC
NA	TRBJ2-1	TRBV27	many	CASSPRGIRNEQFF	TGTGCCAGCAGTCCCCGCGGGATTCGCAATGAGCAGTTCTTC
TRBD1	TRBJ2-1	TRBV27	few	CASSDDRGDEQFF	TGTGCCAGCAGCGATGACAGGGGTGATGAGCAGTTCTTC
TRBD2	TRBJ2-1	TRBV9	NA	CASSATSALYNEQFF	TGTGCCAGCAGCGCCACTAGCGCCCTCTACAATGAGCAGTTCTTC
TRBD2	TRBJ2-1	TRBV11-3	many	CASKVGGSGNEQFF	TGTGCCAGCAAAGTGGGCGGGAGCGGGAATGAGCAGTTCTTC
TRBD2	TRBJ2-1	TRBV20-1	NA	CSARDPSGSGNLHEQFF	TGCAGTGCTAGAGACCCTAGCGGGAGCGGAAATTTGCATGAGCAGTTCTTC
NA	TRBJ2-7	TRBV6-2/TRBV6-3	NA	CASSFPGSPTYEQYF	TGTGCCAGCAGTTTCCCCGGCAGTCCGACTTACGAGCAGTACTTC
TRBD1	TRBJ2-4	TRBV6-2/TRBV6-3	many	CASRPDRGRAHIQYF	TGTGCCAGCAGACCTGACAGGGGAAGGGCGCACATTCAGTACTTC
TRBD1	TRBJ1-3	TRBV28	many	CASNPGQLYGNTIYF	TGTGCCAGTAACCCGGGACAGCTCTACGGAAACACCATATATTTT
TRBD2	TRBJ2-1	TRBV29-1	many	CSVEDSGFSGRFYNEQFF	TGCAGCGTTGAAGATAGTGGGTTTAGCGGGAGGTTCTACAATGAGCAGTTCTTC
NA	TRBJ1-5	TRBV27	few	CASSAGREHQPQHF	TGTGCCAGCAGTGCAGGCCGGGAACATCAGCCCCAGCATTTT
TRBD2	TRBJ2-1	TRBV7-9	many	CASSLAVGGSTAHNEQFF	TGTGCCAGCAGCTTAGCGGTGGGCGGGAGCACGGCACACAATGAGCAGTTCTTC
NA	TRBJ2-7	TRBV28	many	CASSFSGTYEQYF	TGTGCCAGCAGTTTTTCAGGGACCTACGAGCAGTACTTC
TRBD2	TRBJ2-3	TRBV6-1	many	CASSLAGGTSYDTQYF	TGTGCCAGCAGCCTAGCGGGAGGGACCTCGTATGATACGCAGTATTTT
TRBD2	TRBJ2-1	TRBV2	many	CASSEGIAGGVEQFF	TGTGCCAGCAGTGAAGGGATAGCGGGAGGTGTTGAGCAGTTCTTC
NA	TRBJ2-2	TRBV7-2	NA	CASSLYSGVTGELFF	TGTGCCAGCAGCTTGTACTCAGGCGTCACCGGGGAGCTGTTTTTT
NA	TRBJ1-5	TRBV10-3	NA	CAIGRREQPQHF	TGTGCCATCGGGAGGCGAGAACAGCCCCAGCATTTT
TRBD1	TRBJ1-2	TRBV10-3	many	CAISGGTVAWGYTF	TGTGCCATCAGTGGAGGGACAGTGGCTTGGGGCTACACCTTC
TRBD1	TRBJ2-1	TRBV7-3	many	CASSLEGAPYNEQFF	TGTGCCAGCAGCTTAGAGGGGGCCCCCTACAATGAGCAGTTCTTC
NA	TRBJ1-3	TRBV29-1	many	CSVGAAEGNTIYF	TGCAGCGTTGGGGCAGCGGAGGGAAACACCATATATTTT
TRBD2	TRBJ2-3	TRBV9	few	CASSVSGGAHTDTQYF	TGTGCCAGCAGCGTATCGGGAGGGGCCCACACAGATACGCAGTATTTT
NA	TRBJ1-5	TRBV20-1	many	CSASRQGNQPQHF	TGCAGTGCTTCACGGCAGGGAAATCAGCCCCAGCATTTT
TRBD2	TRBJ2-2	TRBV11-2	NA	CASSSGLAGRTGELFF	TGTGCCAGCAGCTCGGGACTAGCGGGGCGCACCGGGGAGCTGTTTTTT
NA	TRBJ2-1	TRBV5-6	NA	CASSSLRGQFF	TGTGCCAGCAGCTCGCTCCGAGGGCAGTTCTTC
NA	TRBJ2-5	TRBV29-1	many	CSAGRGMETQYF	TGCAGCGCCGGTCGGGGGATGGAGACCCAGTACTTC
NA	TRBJ2-3	TRBV10-2	NA	CASSKRRSTDTQYF	TGCGCCAGCAGTAAACGCCGTAGCACAGATACGCAGTATTTT
TRBD2	TRBJ2-1	TRBV6-1	NA	CASRAVGLALNEQFF	TGTGCCAGCAGGGCGGTGGGACTAGCCCTCAATGAGCAGTTCTTC
NA	TRBJ1-6	TRBV30	many	CAWSVPGPGRPLHF	TGTGCCTGGAGTGTACCGGGTCCTGGGAGACCCCTCCACTTT